These 20 T cell receptor beta chains came from one sample sequenced in a study of T cells in localized non-small cell lung cancer (dated by TCRdb to 2020 to 2021). The protocol used for the library was the immunoSEQ multiplex PCR assay. The table was pulled from immuneACCESS by TCRdb, which kept in-frame rearrangements only. Such tables lose some clones; where checked, under half of the loss comes from unresolved V genes, and the rest has no known cause. In this sample the table shows 20,000 to 25,000 clones, roughly nine tenths of which occur a single time. Jointly, the top ten make up more than 10% of the sample. The input for sequencing was peripheral blood, taken before any cancer treatment. Receptor source: a male donor aged 60 or over with stage I lung adenocarcinoma.

V gene TRBV21-1 combines with J gene TRBJ2-7; the table's D gene call, TRBD1, was not cross checked with the DNA. TRBV21-1 is a pseudogene locus. CDR3 length equals 15 residues. The chain's CDR3 is CASSTRTGDSYEQYF. CDR3 nucleotides: TGTGCCAGCAGCACCCGGACAGGGGACTCCTACGAGCAGTACTTC.

The V gene is TRBV18, the J gene TRBJ2-7; D might be TRBD2 (5 bases). Germline loops: CDR1 KGHSH, CDR2 LQKENI. The CDR3 totals 12 residues. The V end was cut by 2 bases, the J end by 6 bases, with 8 bases between. This chain's CDR3 is CASSPTGVEQYF. Here the CDR3 DNA reads TGTGCCAGCTCACCAACCGGGGTCGAGCAGTACTTC. Supplemented by reference TRBV18 and TRBJ2-7, the full variable domain reads NAGVMQNPRHLVRRRGQEARLRCSPMKGHSHVYWYRQLPEEGLKFMVYLQKENIIDESGMPKERFSAEFPKEGPSILRIQQVVRGDSAAYFCASSPTGVEQYFGPGTRLTVT.

V gene TRBV5-1 combines with J gene TRBJ1-2; 10 nucleotides agree with TRBD1. With V trimmed by 0 bases and J by 4 bases, 0 bases remained unmatched. The V gene's germline CDR1 is SGHRS and CDR2 YFSETQ. CDR3 length: 14 residues. The CDR3 DNA sequence: TGCGCCAGCAGCTTGGGGGACAGGGGCTATGGCTACACCTTC. Translating gives CASSLGDRGYGYTF.

The chain uses TRBV20-1 and TRBJ1-2; D not resolved. The V and J ends lost 0 bases and 13 bases respectively, with 9 bases between them. Germline V CDR1 and CDR2: DFQATT, SNEGSKA (reference sequence). CDR3 length: 10 amino acids. As DNA, the CDR3 is TGCAGTGCTAGAGAGGGGAAGTCCACCTTC. This encodes CSAREGKSTF.

The V and J genes are TRBV11-2 and TRBJ2-1, with 8 positions matching TRBD2. CDR1 and CDR2 from the germline V gene are SGHAT and FQNNGV. Losses at the gene ends were 3 bases for V and 10 bases for J; bases not matched to a gene: 2. The CDR3 extends over 12 amino acids. This chain's CDR3 is CASSFIAGEQFF. In nucleotides, the CDR3 is TGTGCCAGCAGCTTCATAGCGGGAGAGCAGTTCTTC.

J is TRBJ2-1 and V is TRBV11-3, with 7 bases that match TRBD2. Germline lookup yields CDR1 SGHNT and CDR2 YENEEA. V lost 0 bases and J lost 10; bases outside the gene matches: 3. This CDR3 has 13 residues. CDR3 in DNA: TGTGCCAGCAGCTTAGATGGTAGCGGGGAGCAGTTCTTC. It is translated as CASSLDGSGEQFF.

The V and J genes are TRBV11-2 and TRBJ1-1; no definite D call. The CDR3 contains 13 residues. Between the trimmed V and J ends, which lost 4 bases and 4 bases, there was a span of 10 bases. Germline CDR1 and CDR2: SGHAT and FQNNGV. CDR3 DNA sequence: TGTGCCAGCAGCTCCCCGGTAGCCACTGAAGCTTTCTTT. Amino acid sequence: CASSSPVATEAFF.

The chain uses TRBV5-6 and TRBJ1-1, with no clear D. Trimming left V 0 bases short and J 0 bases short, with 15 bases between. Germline assignment: CDR1 SGHDT and CDR2 YYEEEE. The CDR3 loop spans 17 amino acids. In nucleotides, the CDR3 is TGTGCCAGCAGCTTGGGGCAGAATGAACGGATGAACACTGAAGCTTTCTTT. It specifies CASSLGQNERMNTEAFF.

The chain couples TRBV6-1 to TRBJ1-3, with D possibly TRBD1 on 5 matching bases. Germline V CDR1 and CDR2: MNHNS, SASEGT. V was clipped by 1 base and J by 4 bases, with 11 bases between them. This CDR3 has 15 residues. The CDR3 coding sequence is TGTGCCAGCAGTGAAGGAGAGGGGAGAGGAAACACCATATATTTT. Translated, it gives CASSEGEGRGNTIYF.

The V gene is TRBV6-9, the J gene TRBJ1-1; D not resolved. Trimming cost V 7 bases and J 4 bases, with 16 bases left between them. The CDR3 has 14 amino acids. The germline gives CDR1 MNHGY, CDR2 SVAAGI. The CDR3 protein is CASKIGEVGTEAFF. As DNA, the CDR3 is TGTGCCAGCAAAATCGGCGAGGTGGGCACTGAAGCTTTCTTT.

This chain links TRBV28 with TRBJ1-2; D ambiguous. Trimming took 5 bases from V and 3 from J, leaving 16 bases between them. Per germline, CDR1 MDHEN and CDR2 SYDVKM. This CDR3 contains 15 residues. The CDR3 DNA follows: TGTGCCAGCAGTGCTACGACCCGGGTATACTATGGCTACACCTTC. Translation gives CASSATTRVYYGYTF.

This sequence joins TRBV7-6 and TRBJ1-1, with D possibly TRBD1 on 5 matching bases. The germline V gene encodes CDR1 SGHVS and CDR2 FNYEAQ. The CDR3 runs to 12 residues. V lost 5 bases, J lost 4 bases, and 8 bases lay in between. CDR3 sequence: CASSGRGTEAFF. The CDR3 nucleotides are TGTGCCAGCAGCGGAAGGGGCACTGAAGCTTTCTTT.

This clone was counted only a few times. This chain connects TRBV5-1 to TRBJ1-4, with D uncertain. Trimming left V 0 bases short and J 6 bases short, with 12 bases between. The CDR3 has 15 residues. In germline, CDR1 is SGHRS, CDR2 YFSETQ. The CDR3 sequence: CASSLGPKPDEKLFF. CDR3 nucleotides: TGCGCCAGCAGCTTGGGTCCGAAACCAGATGAAAAACTGTTTTTT.

This rearrangement joins TRBV7-9 to TRBJ1-5; D is uncertain. CDR3 length: 14 amino acids. Germline CDR1 SEHNR, CDR2 FQNEAQ (reference sequence). V lost 3 bases, J lost 5 bases, and 11 bases lay in between. In nucleotides, the CDR3 is TGTGCCAGCAGCTTTACGGGGTCTGATCAGCCCCAGCATTTT. Encoded protein: CASSFTGSDQPQHF.

The gene calls are TRBV5-1 and TRBJ2-7, with 7 bases lining up with TRBD1. This CDR3 has 16 amino acids. V dropped 4 bases and J dropped 0; count of bases not matched to a gene: 10. Germline CDR1 SGHRS, CDR2 YFSETQ. The DNA for the CDR3 is TGCGCCAGCAGCCCCGGGCCGGCAGGGGGCTCCTACGAGCAGTACTTC. Its protein product is CASSPGPAGGSYEQYF. The complete variable domain, with remaining parts taken from reference TRBV5-1 and TRBJ2-7, reads KAGVTQTPRYLIKTRGQQVTLSCSPISGHRSVSWYQQTPGQGLQFLFEYFSETQRNKGNFPGRFSGRQFSNSRSEMNVSTLELGDSALYLCASSPGPAGGSYEQYFGPGTRLTVT.

This clone was observed once. The chain links TRBV10-2 to TRBJ1-5; 9 bases line up with TRBD1. The germline V gene has CDR1 WSHSY and CDR2 SAAADI. With 8 bases clipped from V and 9 bases from J, the junction kept 5 bases outside the gene matches. The CDR3 spans 12 residues. This CDR3 is CASGETGGPQHF. The CDR3, as DNA: TGCGCCAGCGGGGAGACAGGGGGGCCCCAGCATTTT.

This clone was seen once. The V and J genes are TRBV29-1 and TRBJ1-2; a weak D match, TRBD1 (6 bases). The germline V gene has CDR1 SQVTM and CDR2 ANQGSEA. V lost 7 bases, J lost 2 bases, and 23 bases lay in between. The CDR3 sequence is 16 residues long. For the CDR3, the DNA is TGCAGCGCAGAGACGCAGGGGAGAGAAGTCAACTATGGCTACACCTTC. It encodes CSAETQGREVNYGYTF. Supplemented by reference TRBV29-1 and TRBJ1-2, the full variable domain reads SAVISQKPSRDICQRGTSLTIQCQVDSQVTMMFWYRQQPGQSLTLIATANQGSEATYESGFVIDKFPISRPNLTFSTLTVSNMSPEDSSIYLCSAETQGREVNYGYTFGSGTRLTVV.

V usage is TRBV7-8 and J usage is TRBJ2-7, with a weak D call TRBD2 (5 bases). The CDR3 sequence is 16 residues long. Looked up from germline, CDR1 is SGHVS and CDR2 is FQNEAQ. V lost 5 bases, J lost 4 bases, and 21 bases lay in between. In DNA form, the CDR3 reads TGTGCCAGCAGCCCAATAGAGGCGGGTCTGCGGTACGAGCAGTACTTC. Its protein product is CASSPIEAGLRYEQYF.

The V and J genes are TRBV5-8 and TRBJ1-5, with D possibly being TRBD1 (6 bases). Germline V gene data show CDR1 as SGHTS and CDR2 as YDEGEE. CDR3 length: 13 amino acids. Trimming cost V 4 bases and J 5 bases, with 10 bases left between them. In DNA form, the CDR3 reads TGTGCCAGCAGCACACAGGGTTATCAGCCCCAGCATTTT. It is translated as CASSTQGYQPQHF.

The genes are TRBV18 and TRBJ2-3; 11 bases align to TRBD2. There are 17 residues in the CDR3. CDR1 and CDR2 (germline): KGHSH, LQKENI. After removal of 0 bases from V and 5 bases from J, the junction contained 7 bases not matched to a gene. The CDR3: CASSPPLAGGPKDTQYF. Here the CDR3 DNA reads TGTGCCAGCTCACCACCGTTAGCGGGGGGGCCGAAAGATACGCAGTATTTT.